Shown below are 5 T cell receptor beta chains from a single sample sequenced in a study of shared clonotypes between healthy human individuals. The assay was immunoSEQ multiplex PCR, and TCRdb's table has in-frame clones only and misses some. The sample has millions of clones; about 92% are singletons. Sequencing was performed on naive CD4+ T cells sorted from blood. Indicated subset: CD45RA+ positively selected. The receptors derive from a man between 18 and 35 years old in good health.

The chain uses TRBV11-2 and TRBJ1-5, with 7 bases fitting TRBD1. Germline values: CDR1 SGHAT, CDR2 FQNNGV. With 5 bases clipped from V and 6 bases from J, the junction kept 4 bases outside the gene matches. The CDR3 runs to 13 residues. The CDR3 DNA sequence: TGTGCCAGCAGCCCCGACAGGGTTCAGCCCCAGCATTTT. Amino acids: CASSPDRVQPQHF.

In its sample, this clone was seen a few times. Other DNA sequences in the sample encode the same CDR3. The chain uses TRBV28 and TRBJ1-1; unclear D gene. This CDR3 has 11 amino acids. CDR1 is MDHEN, CDR2 SYDVKM, per germline. The V gene lost 2 bases and the J gene lost 3 bases, with 1 base spanning the gap. CDR3 region: CASSLDTEAFF. The CDR3 nucleotides are TGTGCCAGCAGTTTAGACACTGAAGCTTTCTTT.

V gene TRBV9 combines with J gene TRBJ1-6; the D gene is possibly TRBD1 (5 bases). CDR1 and CDR2 (germline): SGDLS, YYNGEE. Deletions cut 0 bases from V and 8 bases from J, with 9 bases between. The CDR3 length is 14 residues. The CDR3 DNA reads as TGTGCCAGCAGCGTAGGGGGGGATGATTCACCCCTCCACTTT. Its protein product is CASSVGGDDSPLHF.

This chain connects TRBV2 to TRBJ1-1; TRBD1 aligns across 7 bases. This CDR3 comprises 16 residues. In germline, CDR1 is SNHLY, CDR2 FYNNEI. V lost 7 bases and J lost 0; bases outside the gene matches: 11. The CDR3, as DNA: TGTGCCAGCAAGAGTGGGGTGGGACAGATGAACACTGAAGCTTTCTTT. Residues: CASKSGVGQMNTEAFF.

In the case of this clone: The junction does not match germline at one end; this may be a read error. This chain joins TRBV27 and TRBJ2-7; unclear D gene. Per the germline V gene, CDR1 is MNHEY and CDR2 is SMNVEV (reference sequence). The CDR3 runs 13 residues. The CDR3, as DNA: TGTGCCAGCAGTTCCCTCTCCTCCTACGAGCAGTGCTTC. Encoded protein: CASSSLSSYEQCF.